This TCR beta chain was profiled in a study of regulatory T cells in long-lasting Graves disease. This clonotype has a count of ten or more. CDR3 regions were amplified by Arm-PCR using iRepertoire HTBI primers to build TCR beta libraries. One entry per CDR3 protein, called by TCRdb with MiXCR from the multiplex PCR reads. The sample has more than 450,000 distinct CDR3 sequences; under 20% are singletons. The time point was: newly diagnosed GD, antithyroid drugs for less than 3 months. Making the TCR library involved RNA that had been extracted from PBMCs. In addition, the sample was reused for a study of T cells in Graves' hyperthyroidism and ophthalmopathy. Per that study: Clinical symptoms, serum thyroxine and TRAb, thyroid ultrasound and orbital computed tomography were used for the diagnoses. Blood also showed most of the thyroid clonotypes that were expanded above 0.001.

The clonotype comes from a man aged 35 to 55 with Graves disease. The input for sequencing was peripheral blood mononuclear cells (PBMCs), taken at new diagnosis, from a patient treated with antithyroid drugs.

The CDR3 is CASSQASGRRETQYF. DNA for the CDR3: TGCGCCAGCAGCCAAGCTAGCGGGAGGCGAGAGACCCAGTACTTC. V and J are TRBV4-1 and TRBJ2-5; 11 bases align to TRBD2. The V gene's germline CDR1 is MGHRA and CDR2 YSYEKL. After removal of 1 base from V and 4 bases from J, the junction contained 2 bases not matched to a gene. The CDR3 extends over 15 amino acids.